This paragraph covers one TCR beta chain sequence. Its matching antigen is unknown. This specimen belongs to a study of shared clonotypes between healthy human individuals. General study findings and limits: Few donors limited the genetic and exposure-history diversity represented. Generally, estimated richness proved larger in naive subsets than it did in memory subsets.

Repertoires were generated with immunoSEQ multiplex PCR, while TCRdb's copy carries only in-frame clones and drops some. The data contain hundreds of thousands of clones, about 74% of them singletons. The CDR3 totals 15 residues. In germline, CDR1 is SGHTA, CDR2 FQGNSA. After removal of 3 bases from V and 2 bases from J, the junction contained 2 bases not matched to a gene. The sequencing input was memory CD4+ T cells sorted from blood. Subset specified: CD45RA-negative fraction. The chain recombines TRBV7-2 with TRBJ2-1; TRBD1 agrees at 9 bases. The sequence was obtained from a woman in her 30s in good health. The CDR3 nucleotides are TGTGCCAGCAGCTTGGACAGGGGACCCTACAATGAGCAGTTCTTC. This sequence encodes CASSLDRGPYNEQFF.